This TCR beta chain came from a study of shared clonotypes between healthy human individuals. Study conclusions and caveats: In contrast to clonotypes shared by all four donors, non-shared clonotypes had lower generation probabilities.

The assay ran at deep level. The assay was immunoSEQ multiplex PCR, and TCRdb's table has in-frame clones only and misses some. Here the sample spans about 2.2 million clones, 93% being singletons. Concerning this clone: Its antigen is as yet unknown.

The CDR3 is made up of 14 amino acids. Trimming removed 4 bases at V and 7 bases at J, with 14 bases between. In germline, CDR1 is MDHEN, CDR2 SYDVKM. It was CD45RO-negative cells, positively selected for CCR7, that made up naive CD8 cells, with terminally differentiated effector memory CD45RA+ cells excluded. Sequencing input: naive CD8+ T cells from PBMCs. The gene calls are TRBV28 and TRBJ1-5; D perhaps matches TRBD1 (5 bases). This clonotype originated in a man between 18 and 35 years old in good health. Some clones in this sample may be carry-over from other donors' samples. The CDR3, as DNA: TGTGCCAGCAGTTCAGGGCCCCTGGACCAGCCCCAGCATTTT. It is translated as CASSSGPLDQPQHF.